One and the same sample provided the 14 T cell receptor beta chains below, sequenced in a study of cytomegalovirus exposure and HLA in healthy donors. The PCR contained 60 Vbeta and 13 Jbeta primers. Sequencing used immunoSEQ multiplex PCR; TCRdb keeps in-frame clones, though not all of them. The sample includes some 150,000 clones, 79% of them seen just once. The sample comprised PBMCs. The receptor set was obtained from a man aged 35-49 years in good health and CMV-seronegative.

The chain joins TRBV14 to TRBJ2-6; D is possibly TRBD1 (6 bases). The germline CDR1 and CDR2 sequences are SGHDN and FVKESK. The CDR3 has 16 amino acids. Trimming took 2 bases from V and 2 from J, leaving 10 bases between them. CDR3 sequence reads: CASSQLGGPGANVLTF. CDR3 nucleotides: TGTGCCAGCAGCCAATTAGGGGGACCTGGGGCCAACGTCCTGACTTTC.

The chain recombines TRBV5-1 with TRBJ2-2, with D possibly TRBD1 on 6 matching bases. This CDR3 is 15 amino acids long. Trimming removed 4 bases from V and 0 bases from J, with 10 bases in between. Germline CDR1 is SGHRS and CDR2 is YFSETQ. The CDR3 spells CASSEGTTNTGELFF. The CDR3 coding sequence is TGCGCCAGCAGCGAAGGGACAACGAACACCGGGGAGCTGTTTTTT.

The V and J genes are TRBV9 and TRBJ1-3, with D perhaps matching TRBD1 (6 bases). V lost 5 bases and J 3 bases, leaving 12 bases between the germline ends. Looked up from germline, CDR1 is SGDLS and CDR2 is YYNGEE. The CDR3 loop spans 14 amino acids. The CDR3 is CASSARGLGNTIYF. DNA of the CDR3: TGTGCCAGCAGTGCCAGGGGCCTTGGAAACACCATATATTTT.

The chain carries TRBV4-1 and TRBJ2-7; 9 positions match TRBD2. CDR1 is MGHRA and CDR2 is YSYEKL in the germline V gene. J gave up 4 bases and V 6 bases, and 10 bases lay outside the gene matches. CDR3 length: 15 residues. As DNA, the CDR3 is TGCGCCAGCAGTCTAAATAGCGGGGGTAGATACGAGCAGTACTTC. As protein: CASSLNSGGRYEQYF.

J is TRBJ1-4 and V is TRBV5-1; D unclear. V lost 4 bases, J lost 4 bases, and 14 bases lay in between. The CDR3 spans 15 residues. The germline CDR1 and CDR2 sequences are SGHRS and YFSETQ. CDR3 sequence: CASSRGGVGNEKLFF. The CDR3 bases are TGCGCCAGCAGCCGCGGCGGGGTCGGTAATGAAAAACTGTTTTTT.

As regards this clone: The junction does not match germline at one end; this may be a read error. V is TRBV6-5 and J is TRBJ1-5, with D unclear. The CDR3 has 12 amino acids. CDR1 and CDR2 from the germline V gene are MNHEY and SVGAGI. CDR3 in amino acids: CAISEGNQPQHF. DNA for the CDR3: TGTGCCATCAGTGAGGGCAATCAGCCCCAGCATTTT.

V gene TRBV27 combines with J gene TRBJ2-7; weak D call: TRBD2 (6 bases). The CDR3 covers 14 residues. Germline V gene lookup returns CDR1 MNHEY and CDR2 SMNVEV (reference sequence). Trimming removed 3 bases at V and 5 bases at J, with 14 bases between. CDR3 nucleotides: TGTGCCAGCAGTTTTCTACAGGCGGGGAACGAGCAGTACTTC. It is translated as CASSFLQAGNEQYF.

The V gene is TRBV20-1, the J gene TRBJ1-1; D is possibly TRBD1 (5 bases). CDR1 DFQATT and CDR2 SNEGSKA come from the germline V gene (reference sequence). The CDR3 extends over 11 amino acids. V was shortened by 5 bases and J by 4 bases, with 8 bases between the two germline ends. The CDR3 DNA is TGCAGTGCTGCTAGGGGCACTGAAGCTTTCTTT. It yields the protein CSAARGTEAFF.

The J gene is TRBJ2-3, the V gene TRBV5-4, with TRBD2 matching 7 bases. This CDR3 is built from 16 residues. V shed 4 bases and J 2 bases; nucleotides not matched to a gene: 10. CDR1 and CDR2 (germline): SGHNT, YYREEE (reference sequence). CDR3 loop: CASSPPKAGDTDTQYF. As DNA, the CDR3 is TGTGCCAGCAGCCCACCTAAGGCGGGAGACACAGATACGCAGTATTTT.

This chain joins TRBV5-4 and TRBJ1-4; D might be TRBD1 (6 bases). CDR3 length: 14 residues. CDR1 and CDR2 (germline): SGHNT, YYREEE (reference sequence). V lost 4 bases, J lost 7 bases, and 14 bases lay in between. CDR3 DNA: TGTGCCAGCAGCCCACAGGGAGAGGCTGAAAAACTGTTTTTT. Protein product: CASSPQGEAEKLFF.

The V call is TRBV7-8, the J call TRBJ2-7; D perhaps matches TRBD2 (5 bases). V shed 0 bases and J shed 6 bases, with 9 bases lying between them. Germline V gene lookup returns CDR1 SGHVS and CDR2 FQNEAQ. This CDR3 comprises 13 residues. CDR3 in amino acids: CASSLAHSVEQYF. The CDR3 DNA reads TGTGCCAGCAGCTTAGCGCATAGCGTCGAGCAGTACTTC.

The chain has TRBV11-3 and TRBJ2-1, with a weak D call TRBD2 (6 bases). Trimming took 0 bases from V and 3 from J, leaving 12 bases between them. Germline V CDR1 and CDR2: SGHNT, YENEEA. The CDR3 runs 16 residues. DNA of the CDR3: TGTGCCAGCAGCTTAGATATGGGGGGAGTCTACAATGAGCAGTTCTTC. Protein: CASSLDMGGVYNEQFF.

CDR3 residues: CASSLARGGTDTQYF. CDR3 nucleotides: TGTGCCAGCAGCTTAGCCAGGGGGGGCACAGATACGCAGTATTTT. The V gene is TRBV11-2, the J gene TRBJ2-3, with a weak D call TRBD1 (7 bases). The CDR3 length is 15 residues. Between the trimmed V and J ends, which lost 1 base and 1 base, there was a span of 9 bases. Germline-derived CDR1 and CDR2 are SGHAT and FQNNGV.

V gene TRBV5-1 combines with J gene TRBJ2-2, with TRBD2 as a possible D gene (7 bases). The CDR3 consists of 16 residues. Per germline, CDR1 SGHRS and CDR2 YFSETQ. V was shortened by 0 bases and J by 2 bases, with 11 bases between the two germline ends. CDR3 in amino acids: CASSLAGGTNTGELFF. As DNA, the CDR3 is TGCGCCAGCAGCTTGGCGGGGGGCACAAACACCGGGGAGCTGTTTTTT. Based on the CDR3 plus reference TRBV5-1 and TRBJ2-2, the full variable domain is KAGVTQTPRYLIKTRGQQVTLSCSPISGHRSVSWYQQTPGQGLQFLFEYFSETQRNKGNFPGRFSGRQFSNSRSEMNVSTLELGDSALYLCASSLAGGTNTGELFFGEGSRLTVL.